The 2 T cell receptor beta chains given below trace back to one sample, sequenced in a study of blood T cells in healthy people across ages. The authors ran a second PCR of roughly 6 to 12 cycles using a sample-barcoded 5' primer and a J-beta primer mix. TCRdb re-called the 5' RACE reads with MiXCR, one entry per CDR3 protein. The sample includes about 970,000 distinct CDR3 sequences, 51% of them seen just once. Material: blood. The receptor set was obtained from a woman aged 55-70 years in good health.

The chain recombines TRBV20-1 with TRBJ2-4; D unresolved. Trimming cost V 6 bases and J 5 bases, with 14 bases left between them. Germline CDR1 and CDR2: DFQATT and SNEGSKA (reference sequence). The CDR3 length is 13 residues. CDR3 sequence reads: CSAELSNENIQYF. The CDR3 bases are TGCAGTGCAGAACTGTCCAATGAAAACATTCAGTACTTC.

This clonotype was counted a few times. The V call is TRBV6-6, the J call TRBJ2-4; TRBD1 might be the D (5 bases). V lost 8 bases, J lost 0 bases, and 20 bases lay in between. This CDR3 comprises 17 residues. Per germline, CDR1 MNHNY and CDR2 SVGAGI (reference sequence). CDR3 nucleotide sequence: TGTGCCAGCTCCCTAGGCTCCCAGGGCGGAGCCAAAAACATTCAGTACTTC. It yields the protein CASSLGSQGGAKNIQYF.